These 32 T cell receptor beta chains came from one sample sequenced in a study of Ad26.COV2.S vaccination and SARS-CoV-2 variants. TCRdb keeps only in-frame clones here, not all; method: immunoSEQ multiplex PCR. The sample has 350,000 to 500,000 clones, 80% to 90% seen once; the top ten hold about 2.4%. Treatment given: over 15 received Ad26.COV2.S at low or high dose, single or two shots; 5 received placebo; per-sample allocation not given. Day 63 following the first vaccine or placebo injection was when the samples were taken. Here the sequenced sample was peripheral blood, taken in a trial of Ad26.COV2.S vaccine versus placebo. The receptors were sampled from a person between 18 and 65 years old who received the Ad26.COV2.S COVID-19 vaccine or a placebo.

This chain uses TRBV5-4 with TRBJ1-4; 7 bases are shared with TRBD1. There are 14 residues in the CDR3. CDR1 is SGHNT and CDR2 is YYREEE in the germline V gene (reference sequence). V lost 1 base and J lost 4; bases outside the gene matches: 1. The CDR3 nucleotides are TGTGCCAGCAGCTTGAACAGGGGTAATGAAAAACTGTTTTTT. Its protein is CASSLNRGNEKLFF.

CDR3 loop: CASILRTSGGLRYEQYF. CDR3 bases: TGTGCCAGCATCCTACGGACTAGCGGGGGACTCCGCTACGAGCAGTACTTC. The chain joins TRBV7-2 to TRBJ2-7; 13 positions agree with TRBD2. CDR3 length: 17 residues. J gave up 3 bases and V 7 bases, and 12 bases lay outside the gene matches. CDR1 is SGHTA and CDR2 is FQGNSA in the germline V gene.

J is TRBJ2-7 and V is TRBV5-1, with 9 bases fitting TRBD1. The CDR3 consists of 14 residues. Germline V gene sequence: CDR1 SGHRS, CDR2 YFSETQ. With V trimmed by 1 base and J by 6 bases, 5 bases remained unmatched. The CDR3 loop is CASSLWGQGGEQYF. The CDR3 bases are TGCGCCAGCAGCTTGTGGGGACAGGGCGGCGAGCAGTACTTC.

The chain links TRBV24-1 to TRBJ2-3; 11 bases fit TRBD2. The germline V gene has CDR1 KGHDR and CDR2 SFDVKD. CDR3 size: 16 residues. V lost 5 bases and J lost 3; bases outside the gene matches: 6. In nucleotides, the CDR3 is TGTGCCACCAGTGCCCCGGGACTAGCGGAAACAGATACGCAGTATTTT. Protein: CATSAPGLAETDTQYF.

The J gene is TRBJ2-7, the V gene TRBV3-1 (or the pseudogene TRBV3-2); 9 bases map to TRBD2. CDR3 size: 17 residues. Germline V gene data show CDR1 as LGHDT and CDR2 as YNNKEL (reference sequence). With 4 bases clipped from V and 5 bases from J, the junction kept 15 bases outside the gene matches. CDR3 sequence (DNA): TGTGCCAGCAGCCGCGCCTTAATCGCGGGGGGGAGCGACGAGCAGTACTTC. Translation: CASSRALIAGGSDEQYF.

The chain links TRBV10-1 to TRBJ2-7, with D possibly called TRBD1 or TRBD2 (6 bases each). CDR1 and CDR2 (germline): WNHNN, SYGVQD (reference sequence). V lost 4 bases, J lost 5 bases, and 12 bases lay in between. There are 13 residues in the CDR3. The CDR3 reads CASSGPGANEQYV. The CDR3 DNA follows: TGCGCCAGCAGTGGTCCGGGGGCAAACGAGCAGTACGTC.

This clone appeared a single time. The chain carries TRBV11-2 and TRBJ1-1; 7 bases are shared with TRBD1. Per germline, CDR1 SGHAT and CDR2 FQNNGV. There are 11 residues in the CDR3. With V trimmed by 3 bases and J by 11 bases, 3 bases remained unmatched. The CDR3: CASSFDRAAFF. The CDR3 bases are TGTGCCAGCAGCTTTGACAGGGCGGCTTTCTTT.

CDR3: CASSLGWGVSEAFF. CDR3 bases: TGTGCCAGCAGCTTGGGTTGGGGGGTCTCTGAAGCTTTCTTT. The chain has TRBV5-4 and TRBJ1-1; tentatively, D is TRBD1 (5 bases). Germline V gene sequence: CDR1 SGHNT, CDR2 YYREEE (reference sequence). The CDR3 runs to 14 residues. Trimming pared 0 bases from V and 6 bases from J, leaving 12 bases between.

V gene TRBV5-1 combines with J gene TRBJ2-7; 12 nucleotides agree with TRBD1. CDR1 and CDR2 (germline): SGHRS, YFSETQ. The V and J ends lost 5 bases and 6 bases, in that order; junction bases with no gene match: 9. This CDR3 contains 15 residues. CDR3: CASRQGQGAIGEQYF. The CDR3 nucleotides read TGCGCCAGCAGGCAGGGACAGGGGGCAATCGGCGAGCAGTACTTC.

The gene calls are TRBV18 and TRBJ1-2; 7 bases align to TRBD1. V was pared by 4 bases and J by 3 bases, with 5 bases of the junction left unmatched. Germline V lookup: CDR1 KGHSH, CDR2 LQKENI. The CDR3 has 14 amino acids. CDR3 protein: CASSRDRVDYGYTF. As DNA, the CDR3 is TGTGCCAGCTCACGCGACAGGGTAGACTATGGCTACACCTTC.

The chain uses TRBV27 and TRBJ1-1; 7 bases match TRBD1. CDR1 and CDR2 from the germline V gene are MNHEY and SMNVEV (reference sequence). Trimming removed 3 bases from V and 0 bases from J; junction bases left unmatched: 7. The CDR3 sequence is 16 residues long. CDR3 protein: CASSFVGTAMNTEAFF. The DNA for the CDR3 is TGTGCCAGCAGTTTTGTAGGGACAGCCATGAACACTGAAGCTTTCTTT.

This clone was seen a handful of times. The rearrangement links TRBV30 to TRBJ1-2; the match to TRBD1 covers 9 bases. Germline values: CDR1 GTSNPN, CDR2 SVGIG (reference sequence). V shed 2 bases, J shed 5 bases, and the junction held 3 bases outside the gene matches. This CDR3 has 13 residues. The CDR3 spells CAWSPGTGYGYTF. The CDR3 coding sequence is TGTGCCTGGAGTCCCGGGACAGGGTATGGCTACACCTTC.

The CDR3 region is CASRSTALLSGNTIYF. The CDR3, as DNA: TGTGCCAGCCGTTCAACAGCGCTGCTCTCTGGAAACACCATATATTTT. J is TRBJ1-3 and V is TRBV6-5; D is uncertain. This CDR3 has 16 amino acids. The germline gives CDR1 MNHEY, CDR2 SVGAGI. Deletions cut 8 bases from V and 0 bases from J, with 17 bases between.

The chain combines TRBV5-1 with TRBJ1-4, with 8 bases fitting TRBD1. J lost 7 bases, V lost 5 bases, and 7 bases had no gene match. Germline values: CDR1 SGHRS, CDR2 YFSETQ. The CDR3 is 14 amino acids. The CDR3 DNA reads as TGCGCCAGCAGATTGCAGGGGGCTCCTGAAAAACTGTTTTTT. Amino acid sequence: CASRLQGAPEKLFF.

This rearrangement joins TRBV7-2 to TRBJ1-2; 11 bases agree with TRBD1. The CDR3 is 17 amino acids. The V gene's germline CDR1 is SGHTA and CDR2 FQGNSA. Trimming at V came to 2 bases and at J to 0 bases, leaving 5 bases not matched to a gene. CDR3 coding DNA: TGTGCCAGCAGCTTAAGTTGGGACAGGGGGGCTAACTATGGCTACACCTTC. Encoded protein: CASSLSWDRGANYGYTF.

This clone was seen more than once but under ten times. The CDR3 DNA sequence: TGTGCCATCACACCAAGGGATACCTACGAGCAGTACTTC. Protein: CAITPRDTYEQYF. The V and J genes are TRBV2 and TRBJ2-7; D call uncertain. The CDR3 totals 13 residues. CDR1 and CDR2 (germline): SNHLY, FYNNEI. V was trimmed by 10 bases and J by 2 bases, leaving 15 bases between them.

The CDR3: CASSPAGAGEKLFF. CDR3 in DNA: TGTGCCAGCAGCCCGGCGGGGGCCGGTGAAAAACTGTTTTTT. The V call is TRBV11-1, the J call TRBJ1-4, with D perhaps matching TRBD1 (6 bases). V was clipped by 5 bases and J by 7 bases, with 14 bases between them. Germline lookup yields CDR1 SGHAT and CDR2 FQDESV (reference sequence). The CDR3 runs 14 residues.

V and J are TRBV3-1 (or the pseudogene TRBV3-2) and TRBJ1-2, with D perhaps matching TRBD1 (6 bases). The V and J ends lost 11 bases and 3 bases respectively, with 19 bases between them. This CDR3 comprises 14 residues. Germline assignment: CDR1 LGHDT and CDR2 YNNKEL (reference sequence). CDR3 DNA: TGTGCCCGCGGGAGGGGGGGCGGAGACTATGGCTACACCTTC. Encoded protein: CARGRGGGDYGYTF.

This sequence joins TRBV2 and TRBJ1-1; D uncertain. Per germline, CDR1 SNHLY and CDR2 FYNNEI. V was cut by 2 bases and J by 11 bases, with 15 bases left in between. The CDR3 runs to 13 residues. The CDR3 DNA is TGTGCCAGCAGTGAATTCTTCCTGGGGAGGGCTTTCTTT. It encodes CASSEFFLGRAFF.

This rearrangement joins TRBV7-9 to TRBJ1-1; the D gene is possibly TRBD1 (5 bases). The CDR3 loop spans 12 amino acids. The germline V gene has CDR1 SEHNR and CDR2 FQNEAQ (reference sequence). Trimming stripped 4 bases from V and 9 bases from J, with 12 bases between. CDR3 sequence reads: CASSSTVRQAFF. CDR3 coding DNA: TGTGCCAGCAGCTCGACAGTCCGCCAAGCTTTCTTT.

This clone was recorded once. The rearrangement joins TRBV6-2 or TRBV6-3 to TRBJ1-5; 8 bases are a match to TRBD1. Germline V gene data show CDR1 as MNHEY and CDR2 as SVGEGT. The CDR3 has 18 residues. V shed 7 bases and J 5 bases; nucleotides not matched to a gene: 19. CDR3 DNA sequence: TGTGCCAGCAACCCGGACAGGGAGATGACGACGTTGTATCAGCCCCAGCATTTT. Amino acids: CASNPDREMTTLYQPQHF.

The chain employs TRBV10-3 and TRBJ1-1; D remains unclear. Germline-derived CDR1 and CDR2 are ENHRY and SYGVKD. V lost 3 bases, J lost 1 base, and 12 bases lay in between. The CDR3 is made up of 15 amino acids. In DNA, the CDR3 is TGTGCCATCAGTGAAGGCAGAAGGGCGAACACTGAAGCTTTCTTT. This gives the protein CAISEGRRANTEAFF.

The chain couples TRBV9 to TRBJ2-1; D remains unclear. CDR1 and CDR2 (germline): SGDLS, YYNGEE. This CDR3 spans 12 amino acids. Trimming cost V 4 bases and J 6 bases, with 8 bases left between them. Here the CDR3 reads CASSPPANEQFF. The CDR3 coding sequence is TGTGCCAGCAGCCCACCCGCCAATGAGCAGTTCTTC.

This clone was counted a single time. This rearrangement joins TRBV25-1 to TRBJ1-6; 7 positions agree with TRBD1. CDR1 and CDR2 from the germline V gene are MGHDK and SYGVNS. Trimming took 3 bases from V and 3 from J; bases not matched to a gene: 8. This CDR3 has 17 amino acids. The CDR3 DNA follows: TGTGCCAGCAGTGATTGGGACAGCAACCTCTATAATTCACCCCTCCACTTT. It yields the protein CASSDWDSNLYNSPLHF.

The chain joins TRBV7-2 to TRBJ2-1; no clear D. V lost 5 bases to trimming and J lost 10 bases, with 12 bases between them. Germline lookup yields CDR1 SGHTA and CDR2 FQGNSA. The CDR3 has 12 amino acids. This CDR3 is CASSPTRLEQFF. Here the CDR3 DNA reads TGTGCCAGCAGCCCCACGAGACTGGAGCAGTTCTTC.

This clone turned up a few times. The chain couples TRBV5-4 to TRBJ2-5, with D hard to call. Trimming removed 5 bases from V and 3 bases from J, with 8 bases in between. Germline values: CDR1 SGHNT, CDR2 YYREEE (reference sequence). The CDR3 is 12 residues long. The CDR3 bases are TGTGCCAGCAGGAAGGGAAAAGAGACCCAGTACTTC. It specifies CASRKGKETQYF.

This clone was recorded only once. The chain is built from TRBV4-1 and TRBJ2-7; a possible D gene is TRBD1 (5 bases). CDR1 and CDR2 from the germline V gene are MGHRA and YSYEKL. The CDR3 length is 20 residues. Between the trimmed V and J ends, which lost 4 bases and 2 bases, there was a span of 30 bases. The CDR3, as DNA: TGCGCCAGCAGCCCCAACGGCCCAAACCTAATTGGACACCTAGCCTACGAGCAGTACGTC. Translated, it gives CASSPNGPNLIGHLAYEQYV.

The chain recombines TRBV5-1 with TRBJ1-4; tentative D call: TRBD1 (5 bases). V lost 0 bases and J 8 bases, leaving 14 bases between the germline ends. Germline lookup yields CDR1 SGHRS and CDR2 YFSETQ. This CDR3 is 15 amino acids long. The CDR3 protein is CASSLEVGGNEKLFF. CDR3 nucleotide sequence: TGCGCCAGCAGCTTGGAGGTTGGGGGGAACGAAAAACTGTTTTTT. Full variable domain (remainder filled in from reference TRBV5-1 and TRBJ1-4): KAGVTQTPRYLIKTRGQQVTLSCSPISGHRSVSWYQQTPGQGLQFLFEYFSETQRNKGNFPGRFSGRQFSNSRSEMNVSTLELGDSALYLCASSLEVGGNEKLFFGSGTQLSVL.

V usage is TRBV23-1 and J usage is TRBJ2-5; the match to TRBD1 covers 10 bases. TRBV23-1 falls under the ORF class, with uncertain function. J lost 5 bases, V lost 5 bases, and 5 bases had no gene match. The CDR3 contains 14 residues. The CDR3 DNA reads TGCGCCAGCAGTACGGACAGGGGGAGTGAGACCCAGTACTTC. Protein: CASSTDRGSETQYF.

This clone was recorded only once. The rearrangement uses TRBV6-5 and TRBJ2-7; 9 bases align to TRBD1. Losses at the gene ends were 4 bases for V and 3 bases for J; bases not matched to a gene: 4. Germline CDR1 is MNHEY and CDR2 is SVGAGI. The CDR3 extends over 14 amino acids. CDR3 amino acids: CASSFTGGIYEQYF. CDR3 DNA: TGTGCCAGCAGTTTTACAGGGGGCATCTACGAGCAGTACTTC.

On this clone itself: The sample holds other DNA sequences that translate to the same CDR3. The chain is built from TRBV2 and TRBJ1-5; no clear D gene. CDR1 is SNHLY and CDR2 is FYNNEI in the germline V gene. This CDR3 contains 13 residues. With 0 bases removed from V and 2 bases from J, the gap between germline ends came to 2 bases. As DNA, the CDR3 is TGTGCCAGCAGTGAAGCGGGCAATCAGCCCCAGCATTTT. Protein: CASSEAGNQPQHF.

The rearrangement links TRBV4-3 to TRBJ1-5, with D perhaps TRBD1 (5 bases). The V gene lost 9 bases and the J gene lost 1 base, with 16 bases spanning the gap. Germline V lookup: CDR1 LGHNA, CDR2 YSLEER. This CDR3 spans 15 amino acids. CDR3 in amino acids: CASKGRLRSNQPQHF. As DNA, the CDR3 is TGCGCCAGTAAGGGACGGCTTCGAAGCAATCAGCCCCAGCATTTT.